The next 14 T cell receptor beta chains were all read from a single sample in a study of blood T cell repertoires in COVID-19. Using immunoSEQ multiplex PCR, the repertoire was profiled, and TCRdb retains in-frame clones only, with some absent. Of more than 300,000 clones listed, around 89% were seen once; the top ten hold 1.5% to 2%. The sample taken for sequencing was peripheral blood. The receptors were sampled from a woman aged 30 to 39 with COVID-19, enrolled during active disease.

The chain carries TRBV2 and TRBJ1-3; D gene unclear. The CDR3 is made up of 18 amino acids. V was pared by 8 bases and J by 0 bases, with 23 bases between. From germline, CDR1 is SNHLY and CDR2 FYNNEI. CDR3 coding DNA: TGTGCCAGCGGTTTAGCTCTCGGGGTGGGCCGCTCTGGAAACACCATATATTTT. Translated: CASGLALGVGRSGNTIYF.

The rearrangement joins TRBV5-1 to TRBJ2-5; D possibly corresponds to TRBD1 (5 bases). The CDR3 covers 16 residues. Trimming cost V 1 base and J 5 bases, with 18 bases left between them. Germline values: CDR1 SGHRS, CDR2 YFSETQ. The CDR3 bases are TGCGCCAGCAGCTTGCCGGCAGGTCAGGGTGTTGAGACCCAGTACTTC. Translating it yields CASSLPAGQGVETQYF.

The CDR3 DNA reads as TGTGCCAGCAGCTTAACGGGACTAGCGGGGGAGGAGCAGTTCTTC. Its protein product is CASSLTGLAGEEQFF. The chain recombines TRBV7-2 with TRBJ2-1, with 14 bases matching TRBD2. This CDR3 is 15 amino acids long. CDR1 and CDR2 from the germline V gene are SGHTA and FQGNSA. Trimming cost V 2 bases and J 10 bases; bases outside gene matches: 4.

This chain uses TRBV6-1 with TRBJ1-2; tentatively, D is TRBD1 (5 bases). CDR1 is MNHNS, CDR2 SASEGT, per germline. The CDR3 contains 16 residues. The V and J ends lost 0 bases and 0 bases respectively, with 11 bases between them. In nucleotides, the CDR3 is TGTGCCAGCAGTGAAGCGGGGCAGACAGCTAACTATGGCTACACCTTC. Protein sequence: CASSEAGQTANYGYTF.

The CDR3 is CASSLGGASGNTIYF. CDR3 DNA sequence: TGTGCCAGCAGCCTAGGGGGAGCCTCTGGAAACACCATATATTTT. The chain joins TRBV9 to TRBJ1-3; D perhaps matches TRBD1 (6 bases). This CDR3 is built from 15 residues. V was pared by 4 bases and J by 0 bases, with 11 bases between. CDR1 is SGDLS, CDR2 YYNGEE, per germline.

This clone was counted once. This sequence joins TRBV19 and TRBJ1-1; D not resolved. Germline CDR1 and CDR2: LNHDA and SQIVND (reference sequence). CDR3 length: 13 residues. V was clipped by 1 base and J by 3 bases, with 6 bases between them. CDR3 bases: TGTGCCAGTAGTATAGTGCCGGACACTGAAGCTTTCTTT. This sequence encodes CASSIVPDTEAFF.

Here the CDR3 reads CATQPGRGDHEQYF. The DNA for the CDR3 is TGTGCCACCCAGCCCGGGAGGGGTGACCACGAGCAGTACTTC. The chain has TRBV7-8 and TRBJ2-7; the match to TRBD2 covers 8 bases. The CDR3 has 14 residues. Germline trimming cut 10 bases from V and 5 bases from J; bases unmatched to any gene: 13. The germline CDR1 and CDR2 sequences are SGHVS and FQNEAQ.

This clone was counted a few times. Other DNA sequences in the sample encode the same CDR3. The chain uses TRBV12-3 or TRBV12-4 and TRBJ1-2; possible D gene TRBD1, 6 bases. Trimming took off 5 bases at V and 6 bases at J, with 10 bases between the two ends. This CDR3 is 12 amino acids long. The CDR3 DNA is TGTGCCAGCAGTCTCTCAGGGGATGGCTACACCTTC. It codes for CASSLSGDGYTF.

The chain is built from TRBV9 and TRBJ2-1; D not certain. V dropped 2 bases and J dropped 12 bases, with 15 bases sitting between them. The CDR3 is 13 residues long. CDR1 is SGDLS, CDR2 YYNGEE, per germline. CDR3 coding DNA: TGTGCCAGCAGCGTTGAGCTTTCGATGAGGCAGTTCTTC. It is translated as CASSVELSMRQFF.

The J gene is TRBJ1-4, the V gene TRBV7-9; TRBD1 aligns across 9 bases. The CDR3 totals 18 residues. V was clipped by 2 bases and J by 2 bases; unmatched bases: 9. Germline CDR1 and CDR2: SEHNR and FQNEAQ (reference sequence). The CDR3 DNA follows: TGTGCCAGCAGCTTATGGACAGGGGTTCTGAGGACTAATGAAAAACTGTTTTTT. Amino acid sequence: CASSLWTGVLRTNEKLFF.

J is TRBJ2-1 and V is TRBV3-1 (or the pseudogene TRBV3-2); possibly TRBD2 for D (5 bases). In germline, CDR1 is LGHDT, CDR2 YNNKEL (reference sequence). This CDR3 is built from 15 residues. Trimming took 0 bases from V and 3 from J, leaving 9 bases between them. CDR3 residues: CASSQDPGNYNEQFF. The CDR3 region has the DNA TGTGCCAGCAGCCAAGATCCCGGGAACTACAATGAGCAGTTCTTC.

The CDR3 sequence: CASSTSWFTDTQYF. The CDR3, as DNA: TGTGCCAGCAGCACCAGTTGGTTCACAGATACGCAGTATTTT. The chain has TRBV9 and TRBJ2-3; D remains ambiguous. The V and J ends lost 4 bases and 2 bases respectively, with 11 bases between them. This CDR3 comprises 14 residues. Germline CDR1 reads SGDLS; CDR2 reads YYNGEE.

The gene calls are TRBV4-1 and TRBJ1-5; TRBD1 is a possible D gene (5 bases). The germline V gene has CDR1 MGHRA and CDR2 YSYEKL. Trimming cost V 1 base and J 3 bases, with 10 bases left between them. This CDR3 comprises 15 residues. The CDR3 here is CASSQGGTVNQPQHF. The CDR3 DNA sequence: TGCGCCAGCAGCCAAGGCGGGACGGTCAATCAGCCCCAGCATTTT.

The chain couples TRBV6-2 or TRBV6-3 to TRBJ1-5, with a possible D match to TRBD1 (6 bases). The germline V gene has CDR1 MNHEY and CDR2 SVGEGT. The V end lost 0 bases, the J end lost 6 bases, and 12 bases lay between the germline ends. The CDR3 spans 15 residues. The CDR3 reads CASSYSTQGTQPQHF. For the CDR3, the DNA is TGTGCCAGCAGTTACTCGACTCAGGGGACTCAGCCCCAGCATTTT.